This TCR beta chain was obtained from a study of blood T cell repertoires in COVID-19. CDR1 is MGHRA, CDR2 YSYEKL, per germline. V was cut by 4 bases and J by 9 bases, with 18 bases left in between. This CDR3 has 14 amino acids. Libraries were prepared by immunoSEQ multiplex PCR; TCRdb keeps only in-frame clonotypes and omits some of them. The sample holds hundreds of thousands of clones; around 85% are singletons and the top ten take over 7.5%. The sample was peripheral blood. This chain joins TRBV4-1 and TRBJ2-5; the D gene is possibly TRBD2 (6 bases). The source of this sequence is a man older than 75 with acute or convalescent COVID-19. CDR3 sequence reads: CASSPGSGLLAQYF. CDR3 sequence (DNA): TGCGCCAGCAGCCCAGGGAGCGGGCTTTTGGCCCAGTACTTC.